The sample holds many counts of the clone carrying this T cell receptor beta chain. The antigen is unknown. V lost 0 bases to trimming and J lost 2 bases; unmatched junction nucleotides: 3. The germline V gene encodes CDR1 SGHTA and CDR2 FQGNSA. This CDR3 has 16 residues. The record originates from a study of early T cells in non-severe SARS-CoV-2 infection. About the research overall: RNA in bulk from unsorted whole blood was sequenced, and chains were unpaired. Study-wide results and caveats: Private and CD4 specificities were missed by VDJdb matching, which favored anti-spike CD8 responses.

Individual cDNA molecules received unique molecular identifiers during library preparation. MiXCR was run by TCRdb on the 5' RACE reads, yielding one entry per CDR3 protein. The data show roughly 64,000 distinct CDR3 sequences, 10% to 12% seen once. This receptor was identified in an adult who was a healthcare worker with PCR-confirmed SARS-CoV-2 infection or an uninfected control (not recorded which). The source material was whole blood, sampled at baseline. The genes are TRBV7-2 and TRBJ2-5, with 10 bases fitting TRBD2. The CDR3 reads CASSLASGGGQETQYF. The CDR3 nucleotides read TGTGCCAGCAGCTTAGCGAGCGGGGGGGGTCAAGAGACCCAGTACTTC. Filled out from reference TRBV7-2 and TRBJ2-5, the complete variable domain reads GAGVSQSPSNKVTEKGKDVELRCDPISGHTALYWYRQSLGQGLEFLIYFQGNSAPDKSGLPSDRFSAERTGGSVSTLTIQRTQQEDSAVYLCASSLASGGGQETQYFGPGTRLLVL.